This T cell receptor beta chain was sequenced in a study of read filtering for tumor transcriptome and immune sequencing. Study information: Transcriptome libraries were built from DNase-treated RNA.

Molecular barcoded adaptors covering alpha/delta and beta/gamma chains were used on roughly 400 ng RNA. TCRdb analysed the reads with MiXCR anew, one entry per CDR3 protein. Among 30,000 to 40,000 distinct CDR3 sequences, roughly 13% were seen once, and the ten largest hold around 6.5%. This clonotype occurred many times. V shed 3 bases and J shed 4 bases, with 12 bases lying between them. The CDR3 sequence is 14 residues long. Specimen: a population of CD138-negative cells sorted from bone marrow. The sequence derives from a donor at least 40 years old with multiple myeloma. The V and J genes are TRBV12-3 or TRBV12-4 and TRBJ1-1, with D possibly matching TRBD1 (5 bases). The chain's CDR3 is CASSFAGRGTEAFF. In DNA form, the CDR3 reads TGTGCCAGCAGTTTCGCAGGAAGGGGCACTGAAGCTTTCTTT.